These T cell receptor beta chains were read from a single sample in a study of shared clonotypes between healthy human individuals. Here immunoSEQ multiplex PCR was the method, and the copy in TCRdb shows in-frame clones only, minus some. The sample lists some 2 million clones, about 95% occurring once. Sequencing used naive CD8+ T cells sorted from blood. Receptors were obtained from a man between 18 and 29 years old in good health. CDR3s include the opening cysteine and the closing phenylalanine or tryptophan. D genes are given only for firm matches. Rows give clone size only sometimes, using once, few, many, or a class for an expanded clone.

j_call d_call v_call clone_size cdr3_nt cdr3_aa
TRBJ2-2 TRBD2 TRBV29-1 - TGCAGCGTTAGACTAGCAAACACCGGGGAGCTGTTTTTT CSVRLANTGELFF
TRBJ1-6 - TRBV18 - TGTGCCAGCGCCACTCCAAATTCACCCCTCCACTTT CASATPNSPLHF
TRBJ1-1 - TRBV6-5 - TGTGCCAGCAGTTACTCGGAGGGCTCGGTTACTGAAGCTTTCTTT CASSYSEGSVTEAFF
TRBJ1-5 TRBD1 TRBV6-6 - TGTGCCAGCAGTTACTCCCCGAGGGACAGCCATCAGCCCCAGCATTTT CASSYSPRDSHQPQHF
TRBJ2-1 - TRBV27 - TGTGCCAGCAGTGAGAGGCATGCGATCAATGAGCAGTTCTTC CASSERHAINEQFF
TRBJ1-1 TRBD1 TRBV6-5 - TGTGCCGCGCTACAGGGGGCCCCTGAAGCTTTCTTT CAALQGAPEAFF
TRBJ1-1 - TRBV27 - TGTGCCAGCAGCTGGGCCGGTGGTGAAGCTTTCTTT CASSWAGGEAFF
TRBJ2-7 TRBD2 TRBV14 once TGTGCCAGCAGCCAAATGGGTTCAGCGGGGTTTCAGCAGTACTTC CASSQMGSAGFQQYF
TRBJ1-1 - TRBV7-8 - TGTGCCAGCACAGACAGGATGAACACTGAAGCTTTCTTT CASTDRMNTEAFF
TRBJ1-1 - TRBV30 - TGTGCCTGGAGTGCCGGAGGGGCCACTGAAGCTTTCTTT CAWSAGGATEAFF
TRBJ2-3 - TRBV4-1 once TGCGCCAGCAGCCGAATACTAAGACAGGACTACTCCACAGATACGCAGTATTTT CASSRILRQDYSTDTQYF
TRBJ1-2 - TRBV4-1 - TGCGCCAGCAGTCTTGGTAGTCAGGGACAAACTTATGGCTACACCTTC CASSLGSQGQTYGYTF
TRBJ2-7 - TRBV7-2 - TGTGCCAGCAGCGAATATGACCGGTACTCCTACGAGCAGTACTTC CASSEYDRYSYEQYF
TRBJ1-1 - TRBV10-2 - TGCGCCAGCAGTGAATTGGGGGTGGGAAACACTGAAGCTTTCTTT CASSELGVGNTEAFF
TRBJ2-3 TRBD2 TRBV10-3 - TGTGCCATCAGTGAGTTCGGGGGGGGCGTCACAGATACGCAGTATTTT CAISEFGGGVTDTQYF
TRBJ2-7 TRBD1 TRBV27 - TGTGCCAGCAGTTTACAATCCACAGGGGGAGGCAACGAGCAGTACTTC CASSLQSTGGGNEQYF
TRBJ2-5 - TRBV6-6 - TGTGCCAGCAGTTCTTTGGGACTCGCTGATGGGGAGACCCAGTACTTC CASSSLGLADGETQYF